This note documents a single TCR beta chain sequence. Its cognate antigen is unknown. These data originate in a study of T cell responses to AZD1222 COVID-19 vaccine. Study findings and constraints: Close to half of all spike-specific TCRs reportedly target regions of the variants that are unmutated. Females outnumbered males among donors, who were mostly white British; clonal diversity was possibly underestimated. Only 5 or 6 individuals given AZD1222 were seropositive at baseline.

Generated by immunoSEQ multiplex PCR, the TCRdb table keeps only in-frame clones and is missing some. Of 100,000 to 130,000 clones listed, around nine tenths are singletons. This sequence was found in an adult in good health. The material sequenced was peripheral blood, taken on day 0 of MenACWY control vaccination.

CDR3 sequence (DNA): TGTGCCAGCTCACCAGACGACAGCTCCAACACTGAAGCTTTCTTT. Encoded protein: CASSPDDSSNTEAFF. The chain joins TRBV18 to TRBJ1-1; perhaps TRBD1 as D (5 bases). V was pared by 2 bases and J by 2 bases, with 12 bases between. CDR1 and CDR2 from the germline V gene are KGHSH and LQKENI. The CDR3 totals 15 residues.